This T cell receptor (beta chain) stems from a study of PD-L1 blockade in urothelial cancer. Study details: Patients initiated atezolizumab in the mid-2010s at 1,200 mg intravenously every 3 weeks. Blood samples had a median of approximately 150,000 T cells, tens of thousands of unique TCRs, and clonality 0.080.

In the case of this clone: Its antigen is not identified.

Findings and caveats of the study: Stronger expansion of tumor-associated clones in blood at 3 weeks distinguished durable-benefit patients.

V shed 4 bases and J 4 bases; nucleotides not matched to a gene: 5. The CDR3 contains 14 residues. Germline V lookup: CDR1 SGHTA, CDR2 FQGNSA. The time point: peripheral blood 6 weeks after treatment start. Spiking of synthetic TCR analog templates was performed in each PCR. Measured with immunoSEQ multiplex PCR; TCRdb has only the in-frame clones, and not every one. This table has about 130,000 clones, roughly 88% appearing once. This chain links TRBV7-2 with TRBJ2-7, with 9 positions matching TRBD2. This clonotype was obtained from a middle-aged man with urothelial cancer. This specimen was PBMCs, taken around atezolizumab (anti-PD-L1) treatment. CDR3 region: CASSYGAGGYEQYF. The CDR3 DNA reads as TGTGCCAGCAGCTATGGAGCGGGAGGTTACGAGCAGTACTTC.